The present TCR beta chain was sequenced within a study of blood T cell repertoires in COVID-19. At the level of the study: COVID-19 samples from acute and convalescent phases originated in the United States, Italy and Spain. Nucleic acid was either cDNA or gDNA, and it came from T cells, B-cell-depleted T cells, or PBMCs.

Seattle participants joined during active infection and were tracked over time. The method was immunoSEQ multiplex PCR; TCRdb's version includes in-frame clones alone and lacks a portion of them. The table includes approximately 500,000 clones, roughly nine tenths detected once. CDR3 length: 14 residues. The V gene lost 3 bases and the J gene lost 6 bases, with 15 bases spanning the gap. Germline V lookup: CDR1 SNHLY, CDR2 FYNNEI. The V and J genes are TRBV2 and TRBJ2-7, with TRBD1 as a possible D gene (5 bases). Material: peripheral blood. This clonotype originated in a woman in her forties or fifties with COVID-19, enrolled during active disease. The CDR3 nucleotides are TGTGCCAGCAGTGACTTGATAGGGGTTGGCGAGCAGTACTTC. Amino acids: CASSDLIGVGEQYF.